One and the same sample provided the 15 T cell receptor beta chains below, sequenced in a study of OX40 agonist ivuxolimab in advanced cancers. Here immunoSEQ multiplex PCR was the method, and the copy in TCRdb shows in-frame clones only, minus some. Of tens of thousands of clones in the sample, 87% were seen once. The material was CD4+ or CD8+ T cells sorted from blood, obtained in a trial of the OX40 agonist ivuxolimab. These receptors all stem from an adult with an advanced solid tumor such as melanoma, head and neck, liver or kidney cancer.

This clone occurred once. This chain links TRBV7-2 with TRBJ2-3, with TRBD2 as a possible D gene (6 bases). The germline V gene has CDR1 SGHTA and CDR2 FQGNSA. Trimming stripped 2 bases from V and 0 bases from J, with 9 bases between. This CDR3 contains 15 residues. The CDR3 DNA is TGTGCCAGCAGCTTACGGCGGGGCAGCACAGATACGCAGTATTTT. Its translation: CASSLRRGSTDTQYF.

CDR3 sequence: CATNRDPSGSYEQYF. The CDR3 DNA reads TGTGCCACAAATAGGGATCCTAGCGGCTCCTACGAGCAGTACTTC. The V and J genes are TRBV6-5 and TRBJ2-7; 7 bases are a match to TRBD2. The CDR3 extends over 15 amino acids. Trimming took 10 bases from V and 0 from J; bases not matched to a gene: 12. Germline CDR1 MNHEY, CDR2 SVGAGI.

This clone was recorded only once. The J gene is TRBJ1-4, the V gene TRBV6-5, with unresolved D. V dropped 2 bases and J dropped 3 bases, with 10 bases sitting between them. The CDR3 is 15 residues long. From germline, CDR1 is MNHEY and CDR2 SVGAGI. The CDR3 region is CASSYSRDSNEKLFF. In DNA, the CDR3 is TGTGCCAGCAGTTACAGTAGGGATTCTAATGAAAAACTGTTTTTT.

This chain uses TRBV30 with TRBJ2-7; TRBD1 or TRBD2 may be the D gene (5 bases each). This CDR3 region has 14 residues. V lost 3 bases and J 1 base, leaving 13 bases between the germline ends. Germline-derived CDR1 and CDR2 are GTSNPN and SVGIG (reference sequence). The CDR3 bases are TGTGCCTGGAGGTCCGGGACGCAGTCCTACGAGCAGTACTTC. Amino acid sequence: CAWRSGTQSYEQYF.

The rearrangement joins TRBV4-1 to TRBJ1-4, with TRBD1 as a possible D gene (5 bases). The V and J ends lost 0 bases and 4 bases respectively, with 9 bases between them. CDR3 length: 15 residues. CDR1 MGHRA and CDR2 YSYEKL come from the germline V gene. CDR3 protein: CASSQEGQGNEKLFF. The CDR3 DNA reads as TGCGCCAGCAGCCAAGAGGGGCAGGGTAATGAAAAACTGTTTTTT.

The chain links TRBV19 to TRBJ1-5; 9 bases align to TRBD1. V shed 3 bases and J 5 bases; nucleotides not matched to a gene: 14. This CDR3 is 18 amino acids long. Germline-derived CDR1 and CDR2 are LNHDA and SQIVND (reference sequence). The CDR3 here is CASSIGYTWTGEDQPQHF. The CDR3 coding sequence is TGTGCCAGTAGTATCGGATATACCTGGACAGGGGAGGATCAGCCCCAGCATTTT.

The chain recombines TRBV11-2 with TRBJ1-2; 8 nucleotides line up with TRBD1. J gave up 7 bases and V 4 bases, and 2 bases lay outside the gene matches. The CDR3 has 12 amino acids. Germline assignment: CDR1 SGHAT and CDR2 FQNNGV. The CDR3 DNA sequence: TGTGCCAGCAGCTGGACAGGGCTTGGCTACACCTTC. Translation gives CASSWTGLGYTF.

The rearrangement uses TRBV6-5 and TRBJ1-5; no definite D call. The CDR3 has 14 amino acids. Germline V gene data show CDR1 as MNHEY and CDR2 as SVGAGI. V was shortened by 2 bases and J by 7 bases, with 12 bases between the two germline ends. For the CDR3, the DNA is TGTGCCAGCAGTTACGATGGACTTGGGCAGCCCCAGCATTTT. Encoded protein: CASSYDGLGQPQHF.

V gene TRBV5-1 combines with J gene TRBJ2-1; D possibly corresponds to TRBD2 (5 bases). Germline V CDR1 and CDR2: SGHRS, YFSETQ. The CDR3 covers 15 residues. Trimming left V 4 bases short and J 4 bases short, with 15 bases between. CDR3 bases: TGCGCCAGCAGCCCCGAGGTGGAGCGGTACAATGAGCAGTTCTTC. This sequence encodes CASSPEVERYNEQFF.

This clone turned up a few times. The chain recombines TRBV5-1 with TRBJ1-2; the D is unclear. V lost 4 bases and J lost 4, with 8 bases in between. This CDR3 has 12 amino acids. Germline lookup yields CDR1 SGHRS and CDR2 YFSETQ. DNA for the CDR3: TGCGCCAGCAGCCCGGGGTTCTATGGCTACACCTTC. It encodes CASSPGFYGYTF.

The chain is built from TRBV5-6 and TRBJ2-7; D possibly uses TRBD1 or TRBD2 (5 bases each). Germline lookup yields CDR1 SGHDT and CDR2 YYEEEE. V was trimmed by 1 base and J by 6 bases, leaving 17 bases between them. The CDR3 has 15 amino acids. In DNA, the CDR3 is TGTGCCAGCAGCTTGAATCTGGCAGGGAGCGGCGAGCAGTACTTC. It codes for CASSLNLAGSGEQYF.

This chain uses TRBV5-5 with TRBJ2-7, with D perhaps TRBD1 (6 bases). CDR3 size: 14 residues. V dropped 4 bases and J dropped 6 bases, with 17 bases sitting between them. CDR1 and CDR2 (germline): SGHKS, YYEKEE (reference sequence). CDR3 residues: CASSPSAGEIEQYF. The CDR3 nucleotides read TGTGCCAGCAGCCCAAGTGCAGGGGAAATCGAGCAGTACTTC.

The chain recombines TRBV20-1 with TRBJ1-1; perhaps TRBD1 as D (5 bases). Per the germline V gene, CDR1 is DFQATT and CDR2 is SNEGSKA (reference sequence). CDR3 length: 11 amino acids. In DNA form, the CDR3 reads TGCAGCTTAGCGGGGGGGACTGAAGCTTTCTTT. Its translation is CSLAGGTEAFF.

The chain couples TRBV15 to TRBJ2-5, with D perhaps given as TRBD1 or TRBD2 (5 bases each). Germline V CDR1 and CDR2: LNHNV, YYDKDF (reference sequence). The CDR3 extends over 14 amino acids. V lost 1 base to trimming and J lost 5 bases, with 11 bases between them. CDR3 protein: CATSRGGVGETQYF. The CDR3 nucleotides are TGTGCCACCAGCAGAGGAGGGGTCGGGGAGACCCAGTACTTC. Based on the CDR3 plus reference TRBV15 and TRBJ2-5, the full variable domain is DAMVIQNPRYQVTQFGKPVTLSCSQTLNHNVMYWYQQKSSQAPKLLFHYYDKDFNNEADTPDNFQSRRPNTSFCFLDIRSPGLGDTAMYLCATSRGGVGETQYFGPGTRLLVL.

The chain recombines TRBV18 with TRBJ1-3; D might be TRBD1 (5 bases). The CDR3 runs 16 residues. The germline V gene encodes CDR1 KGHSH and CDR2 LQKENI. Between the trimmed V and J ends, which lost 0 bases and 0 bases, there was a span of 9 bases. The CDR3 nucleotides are TGTGCCAGCTCACCACCGAGACAGAACTCTGGAAACACCATATATTTT. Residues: CASSPPRQNSGNTIYF.